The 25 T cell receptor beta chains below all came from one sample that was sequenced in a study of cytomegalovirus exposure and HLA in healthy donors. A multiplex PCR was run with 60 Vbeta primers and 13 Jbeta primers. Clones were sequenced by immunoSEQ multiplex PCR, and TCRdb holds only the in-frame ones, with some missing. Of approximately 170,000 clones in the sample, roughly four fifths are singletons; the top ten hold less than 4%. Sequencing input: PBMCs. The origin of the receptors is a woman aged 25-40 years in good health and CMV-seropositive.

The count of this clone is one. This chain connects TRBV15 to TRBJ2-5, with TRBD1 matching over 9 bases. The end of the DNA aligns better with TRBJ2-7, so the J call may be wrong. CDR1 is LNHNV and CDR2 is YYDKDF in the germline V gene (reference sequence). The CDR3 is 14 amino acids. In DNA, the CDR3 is TGTGCCACCAGCAGAGGGGACAGGGTCTACGAGCAGTACTTC. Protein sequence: CATSRGDRVYEQYF.

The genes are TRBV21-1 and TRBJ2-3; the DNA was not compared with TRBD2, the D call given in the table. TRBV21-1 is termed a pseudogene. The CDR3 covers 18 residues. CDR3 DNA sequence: TGTGCCAGCAACGGGACTAGCGGGAGGGACGCTGGCACAGATACGCAGTATTTT. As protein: CASNGTSGRDAGTDTQYF.

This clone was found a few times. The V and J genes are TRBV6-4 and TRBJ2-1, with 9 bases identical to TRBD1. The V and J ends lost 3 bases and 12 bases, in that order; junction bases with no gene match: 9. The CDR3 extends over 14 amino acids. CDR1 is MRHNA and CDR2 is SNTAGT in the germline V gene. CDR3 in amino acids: CASSEQDRGSRQFF. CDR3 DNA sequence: TGTGCCAGCAGTGAACAGGACAGGGGATCTCGGCAGTTCTTC.

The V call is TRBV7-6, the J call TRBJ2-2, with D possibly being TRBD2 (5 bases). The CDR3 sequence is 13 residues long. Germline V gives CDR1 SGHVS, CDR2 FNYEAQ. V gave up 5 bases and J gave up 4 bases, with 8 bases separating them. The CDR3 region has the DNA TGTGCCAGCAGCCGGGGTGGCACCGGGGAGCTGTTTTTT. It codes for CASSRGGTGELFF.

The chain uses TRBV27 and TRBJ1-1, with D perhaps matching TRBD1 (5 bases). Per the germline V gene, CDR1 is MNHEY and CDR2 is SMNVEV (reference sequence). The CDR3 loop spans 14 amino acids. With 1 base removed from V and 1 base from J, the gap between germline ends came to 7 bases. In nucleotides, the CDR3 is TGTGCCAGCAGTTTATTAGGACAGAACACTGAAGCTTTCTTT. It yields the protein CASSLLGQNTEAFF.

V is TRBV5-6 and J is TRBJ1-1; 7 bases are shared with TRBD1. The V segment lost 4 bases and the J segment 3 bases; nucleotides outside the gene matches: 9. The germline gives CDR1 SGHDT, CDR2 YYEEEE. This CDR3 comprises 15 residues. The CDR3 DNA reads TGTGCCAGCAGCCCACAGGGGCGAATGGACACTGAAGCTTTCTTT. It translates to CASSPQGRMDTEAFF. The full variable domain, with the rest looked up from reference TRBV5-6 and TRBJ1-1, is DAGVTQSPTHLIKTRGQQVTLRCSPKSGHDTVSWYQQALGQGPQFIFQYYEEEERQRGNFPDRFSGHQFPNYSSELNVNALLLGDSALYLCASSPQGRMDTEAFFGQGTRLTVV.

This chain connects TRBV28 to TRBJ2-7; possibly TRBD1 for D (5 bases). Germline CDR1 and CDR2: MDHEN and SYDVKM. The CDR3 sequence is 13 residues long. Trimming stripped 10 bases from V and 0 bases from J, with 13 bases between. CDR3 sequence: CATEPGISYEQYF. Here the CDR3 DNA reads TGTGCCACCGAACCAGGGATCTCCTACGAGCAGTACTTC.

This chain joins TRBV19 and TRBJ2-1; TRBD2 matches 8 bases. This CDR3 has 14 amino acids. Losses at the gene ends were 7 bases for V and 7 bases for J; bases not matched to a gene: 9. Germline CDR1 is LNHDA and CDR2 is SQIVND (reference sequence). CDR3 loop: CASTESGSMNEQFF. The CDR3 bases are TGTGCCAGTACCGAGAGCGGGAGTATGAATGAGCAGTTCTTC. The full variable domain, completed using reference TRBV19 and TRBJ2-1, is DGGITQSPKYLFRKEGQNVTLSCEQNLNHDAMYWYRQDPGQGLRLIYYSQIVNDFQKGDIAEGYSVSREKKESFPLTVTSAQKNPTAFYLCASTESGSMNEQFFGPGTRLTVL.

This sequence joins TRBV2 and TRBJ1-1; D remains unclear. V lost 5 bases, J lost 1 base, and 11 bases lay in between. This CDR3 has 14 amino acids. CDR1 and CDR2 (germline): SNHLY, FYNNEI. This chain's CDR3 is CASSPGWGNTEAFF. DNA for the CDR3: TGTGCCAGCAGTCCGGGGTGGGGGAACACTGAAGCTTTCTTT.

CDR3 coding DNA: TGTGCCAGTAAGTTACAGGGGAACACACGGAATGAGCAGTTCTTC. Its translation: CASKLQGNTRNEQFF. The genes are TRBV6-6 and TRBJ2-1; 7 bases map to TRBD1. Germline V lookup: CDR1 MNHNY, CDR2 SVGAGI (reference sequence). V dropped 9 bases and J dropped 7; count of bases not matched to a gene: 15. The length of the CDR3 is 15 residues.

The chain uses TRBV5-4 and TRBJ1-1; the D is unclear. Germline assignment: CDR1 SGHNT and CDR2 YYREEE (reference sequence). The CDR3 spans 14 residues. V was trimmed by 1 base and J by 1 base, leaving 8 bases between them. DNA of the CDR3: TGTGCCAGCAGCTTGTACCTACCGAACACTGAAGCTTTCTTT. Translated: CASSLYLPNTEAFF.

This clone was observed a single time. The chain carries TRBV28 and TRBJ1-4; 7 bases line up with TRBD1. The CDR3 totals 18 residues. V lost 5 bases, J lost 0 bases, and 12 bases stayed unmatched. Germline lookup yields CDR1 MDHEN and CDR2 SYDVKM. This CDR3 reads CASSPWDSGVSTNEKLFF. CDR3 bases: TGTGCCAGCAGTCCCTGGGACAGCGGAGTGTCAACTAATGAAAAACTGTTTTTT.

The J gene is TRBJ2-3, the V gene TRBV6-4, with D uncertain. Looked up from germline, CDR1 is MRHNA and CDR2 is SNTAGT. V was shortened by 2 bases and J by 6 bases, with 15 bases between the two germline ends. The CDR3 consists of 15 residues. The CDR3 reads CASSDGTISTDTQYF. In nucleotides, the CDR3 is TGTGCCAGCAGTGACGGTACTATTTCCACTGATACGCAGTATTTT.

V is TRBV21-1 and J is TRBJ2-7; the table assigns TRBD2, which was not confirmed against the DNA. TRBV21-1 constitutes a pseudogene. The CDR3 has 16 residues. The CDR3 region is CASSKVEREGLGEQYF. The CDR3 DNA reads TGTGCCAGCAGCAAAGTCGAGCGGGAGGGCTTAGGCGAGCAGTACTTC.

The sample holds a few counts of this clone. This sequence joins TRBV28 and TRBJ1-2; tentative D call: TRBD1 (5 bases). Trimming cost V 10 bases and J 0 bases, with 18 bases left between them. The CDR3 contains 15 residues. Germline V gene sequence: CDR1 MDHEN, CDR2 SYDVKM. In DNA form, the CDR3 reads TGTGCCACGGGGAGGATCGGGGCTACTAACTATGGCTACACCTTC. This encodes CATGRIGATNYGYTF.

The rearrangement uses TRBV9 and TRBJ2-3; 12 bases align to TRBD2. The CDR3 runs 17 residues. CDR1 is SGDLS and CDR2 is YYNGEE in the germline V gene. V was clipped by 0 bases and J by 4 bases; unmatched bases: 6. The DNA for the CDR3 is TGTGCCAGCAGCGTAGCTAGCGGGAGGGCCTCGGCAGATACGCAGTATTTT. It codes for CASSVASGRASADTQYF.

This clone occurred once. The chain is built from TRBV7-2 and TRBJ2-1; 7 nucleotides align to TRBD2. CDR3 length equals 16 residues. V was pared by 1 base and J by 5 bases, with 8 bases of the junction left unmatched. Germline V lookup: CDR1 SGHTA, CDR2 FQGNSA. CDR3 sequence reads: CASSLVGSGLNNEQFF. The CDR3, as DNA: TGTGCCAGCAGCTTAGTGGGTAGCGGGCTTAACAATGAGCAGTTCTTC.

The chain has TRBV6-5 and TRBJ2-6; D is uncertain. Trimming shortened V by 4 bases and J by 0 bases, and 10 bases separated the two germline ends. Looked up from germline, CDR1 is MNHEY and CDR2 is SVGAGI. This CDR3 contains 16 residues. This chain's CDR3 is CASSSYTHSGANVLTF. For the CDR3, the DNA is TGTGCCAGCAGTTCTTACACACACTCTGGGGCCAACGTCCTGACTTTC.

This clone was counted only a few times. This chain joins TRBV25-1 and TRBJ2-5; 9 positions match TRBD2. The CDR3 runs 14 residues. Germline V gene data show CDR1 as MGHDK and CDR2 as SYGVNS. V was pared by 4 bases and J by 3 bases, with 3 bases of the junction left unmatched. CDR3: CASSVTSGKETQYF. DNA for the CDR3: TGTGCCAGCAGTGTGACTAGCGGAAAAGAGACCCAGTACTTC.

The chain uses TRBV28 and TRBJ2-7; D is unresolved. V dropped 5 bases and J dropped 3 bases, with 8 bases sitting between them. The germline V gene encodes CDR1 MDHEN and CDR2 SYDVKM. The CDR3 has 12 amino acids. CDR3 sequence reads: CASSMTGYEQYF. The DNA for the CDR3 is TGTGCCAGCAGTATGACGGGCTACGAGCAGTACTTC.

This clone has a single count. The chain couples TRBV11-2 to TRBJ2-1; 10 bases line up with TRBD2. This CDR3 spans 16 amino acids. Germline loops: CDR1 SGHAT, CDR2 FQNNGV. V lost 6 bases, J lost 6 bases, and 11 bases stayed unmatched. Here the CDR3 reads CASSFGASGRGNEQFF. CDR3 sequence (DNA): TGTGCCAGCAGTTTCGGAGCTAGCGGGAGAGGCAATGAGCAGTTCTTC.

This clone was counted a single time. Written as DNA, the CDR3 is TGCAGCTTCGGGTACAATGAGCAGTTCTTC. This sequence encodes CSFGYNEQFF. The V gene is TRBV20-1, the J gene TRBJ2-1; D is unresolved. The CDR3 has 10 amino acids. In germline, CDR1 is DFQATT, CDR2 SNEGSKA (reference sequence).

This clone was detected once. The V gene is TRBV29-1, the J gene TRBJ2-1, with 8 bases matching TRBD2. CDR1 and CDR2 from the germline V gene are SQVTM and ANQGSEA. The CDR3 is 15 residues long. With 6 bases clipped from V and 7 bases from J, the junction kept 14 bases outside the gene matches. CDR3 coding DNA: TGCAGCGTCCACCGGGGGGGCGGGAGTAAGAATGAGCAGTTCTTC. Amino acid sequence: CSVHRGGGSKNEQFF.

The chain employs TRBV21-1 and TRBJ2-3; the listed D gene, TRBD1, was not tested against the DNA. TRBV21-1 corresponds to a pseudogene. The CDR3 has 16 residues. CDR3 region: CASRERQGKRTDTQYF. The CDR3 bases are TGTGCCAGCAGAGAGAGACAGGGCAAACGCACAGATACGCAGTATTTT.

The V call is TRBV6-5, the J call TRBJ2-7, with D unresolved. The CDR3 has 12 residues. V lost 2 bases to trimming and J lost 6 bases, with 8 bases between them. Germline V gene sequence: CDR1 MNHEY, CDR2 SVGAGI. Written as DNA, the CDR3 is TGTGCCAGCAGTTACCCTACGGGCGAGCAGTACTTC. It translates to CASSYPTGEQYF.